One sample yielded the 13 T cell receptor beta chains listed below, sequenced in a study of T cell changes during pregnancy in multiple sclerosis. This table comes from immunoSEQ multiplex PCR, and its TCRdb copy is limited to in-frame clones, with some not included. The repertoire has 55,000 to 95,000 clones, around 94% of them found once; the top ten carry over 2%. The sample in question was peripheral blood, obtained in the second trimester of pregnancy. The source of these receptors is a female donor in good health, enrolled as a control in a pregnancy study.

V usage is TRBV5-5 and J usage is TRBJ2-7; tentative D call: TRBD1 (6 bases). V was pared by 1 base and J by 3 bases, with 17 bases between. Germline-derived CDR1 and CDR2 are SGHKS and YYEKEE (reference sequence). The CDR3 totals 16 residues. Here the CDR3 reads CASSLWSGQGSYEQYF. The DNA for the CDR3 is TGTGCCAGCAGCTTGTGGTCGGGTCAGGGGAGCTACGAGCAGTACTTC.

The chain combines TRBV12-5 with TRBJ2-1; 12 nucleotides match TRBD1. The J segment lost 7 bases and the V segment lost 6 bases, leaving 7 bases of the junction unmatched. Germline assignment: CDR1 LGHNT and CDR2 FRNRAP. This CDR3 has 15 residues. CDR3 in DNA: TGTGCTAGTGGCTGGGGACAGGGGGCGCAGAATGAGCAGTTCTTC. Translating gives CASGWGQGAQNEQFF.

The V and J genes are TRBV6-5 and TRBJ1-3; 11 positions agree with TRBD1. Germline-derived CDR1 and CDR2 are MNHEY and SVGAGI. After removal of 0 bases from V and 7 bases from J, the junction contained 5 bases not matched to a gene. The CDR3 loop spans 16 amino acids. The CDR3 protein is CASSYSWTGGPNTIYF. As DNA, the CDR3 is TGTGCCAGCAGTTACTCTTGGACAGGGGGCCCGAACACCATATATTTT.

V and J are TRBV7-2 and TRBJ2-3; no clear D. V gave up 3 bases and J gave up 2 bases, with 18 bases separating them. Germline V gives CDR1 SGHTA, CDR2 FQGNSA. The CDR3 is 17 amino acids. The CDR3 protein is CASSFSHPRSSTDTQYF. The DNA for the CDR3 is TGTGCCAGCAGCTTTTCCCACCCTAGATCGTCCACAGATACGCAGTATTTT.

CDR3 sequence: CASTPPRGVGNSPLHF. The CDR3 DNA is TGTGCCAGCACCCCCCCCCGGGGGGTGGGTAATTCACCCCTCCACTTT. V and J are TRBV2 and TRBJ1-6; TRBD1 might be the D (5 bases). Germline V gene lookup returns CDR1 SNHLY and CDR2 FYNNEI. Between the trimmed V and J ends, which lost 7 bases and 6 bases, there was a span of 19 bases. The CDR3 has 16 amino acids. The variable domain in full, with the rest retrieved from reference TRBV2 and TRBJ1-6, is EPEVTQTPSHQVTQMGQEVILRCVPISNHLYFYWYRQILGQKVEFLVSFYNNEISEKSEIFDDQFSVERPDGSNFTLKIRSTKLEDSAMYFCASTPPRGVGNSPLHFGNGTRLTVT.

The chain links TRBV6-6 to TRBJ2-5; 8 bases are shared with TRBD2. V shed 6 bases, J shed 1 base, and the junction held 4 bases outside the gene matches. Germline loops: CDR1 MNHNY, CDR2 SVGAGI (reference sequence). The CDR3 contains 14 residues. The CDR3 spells CASSQGLAQETQYF. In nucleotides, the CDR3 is TGTGCCAGCAGCCAAGGACTAGCCCAAGAGACCCAGTACTTC.

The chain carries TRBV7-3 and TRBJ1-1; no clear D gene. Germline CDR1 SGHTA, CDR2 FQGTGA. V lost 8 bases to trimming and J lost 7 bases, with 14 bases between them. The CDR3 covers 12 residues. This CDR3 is CASESGTNEAFF. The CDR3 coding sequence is TGTGCCAGCGAATCGGGAACAAATGAAGCTTTCTTT.

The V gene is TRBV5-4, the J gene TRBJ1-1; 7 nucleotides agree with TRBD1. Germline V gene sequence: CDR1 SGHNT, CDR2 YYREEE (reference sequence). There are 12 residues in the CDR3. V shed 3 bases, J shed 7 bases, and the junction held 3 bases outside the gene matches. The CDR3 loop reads CASSSGTVEAFF. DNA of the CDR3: TGTGCCAGCAGCTCAGGGACAGTTGAAGCTTTCTTT.

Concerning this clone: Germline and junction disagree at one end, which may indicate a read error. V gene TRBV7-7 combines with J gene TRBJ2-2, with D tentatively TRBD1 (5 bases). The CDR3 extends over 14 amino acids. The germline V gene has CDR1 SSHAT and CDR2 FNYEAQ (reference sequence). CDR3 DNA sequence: TGTGCTAGCAGCCCGACAGCGAACACCGGGGAGCTGTTTTTT. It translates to CASSPTANTGELFF.

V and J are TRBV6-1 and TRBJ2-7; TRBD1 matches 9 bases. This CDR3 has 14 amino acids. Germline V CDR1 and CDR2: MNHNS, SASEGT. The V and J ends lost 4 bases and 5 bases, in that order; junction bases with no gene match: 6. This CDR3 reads CASSGGTGFHEQYF. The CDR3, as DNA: TGTGCCAGCAGTGGTGGGACAGGGTTCCACGAGCAGTACTTC.

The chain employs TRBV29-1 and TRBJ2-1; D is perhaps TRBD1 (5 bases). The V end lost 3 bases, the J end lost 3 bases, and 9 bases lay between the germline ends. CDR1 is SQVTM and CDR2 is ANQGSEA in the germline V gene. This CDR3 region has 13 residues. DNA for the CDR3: TGCAGCGTTGATGGACAAGGCTACAATGAGCAGTTCTTC. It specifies CSVDGQGYNEQFF.

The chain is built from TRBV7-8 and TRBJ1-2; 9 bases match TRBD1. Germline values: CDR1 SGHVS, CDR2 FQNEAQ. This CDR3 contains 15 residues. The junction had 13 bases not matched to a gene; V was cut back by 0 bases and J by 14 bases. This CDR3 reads CASSLAPGQGFFGTF. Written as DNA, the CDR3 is TGTGCCAGCAGCTTAGCGCCCGGACAGGGGTTCTTTGGAACCTTC.

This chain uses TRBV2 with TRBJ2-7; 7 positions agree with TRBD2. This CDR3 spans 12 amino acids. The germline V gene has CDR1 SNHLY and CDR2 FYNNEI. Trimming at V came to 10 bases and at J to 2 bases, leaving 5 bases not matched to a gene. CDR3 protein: CATWGGTYEQYF. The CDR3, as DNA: TGTGCCACTTGGGGGGGGACCTACGAGCAGTACTTC. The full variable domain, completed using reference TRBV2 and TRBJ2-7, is EPEVTQTPSHQVTQMGQEVILRCVPISNHLYFYWYRQILGQKVEFLVSFYNNEISEKSEIFDDQFSVERPDGSNFTLKIRSTKLEDSAMYFCATWGGTYEQYFGPGTRLTVT.